A single sample is the source of the 3 T cell receptor beta chains below, sequenced in a study of cytomegalovirus exposure and HLA in healthy donors. The PCR used 60 Vbeta and 13 Jbeta primers. Assay: immunoSEQ multiplex PCR; the TCRdb copy retains only in-frame clones and omits some. This sample contains about 51,000 clones. Specimen: PBMCs. The origin of the receptors is a man aged 35 to 55 in good health and CMV-seropositive.

CDR3 bases: TGTGCCAGCCGACAGCGGGACTTACAAGAGACCCAGTACTTC. This codes for CASRQRDLQETQYF. The chain has TRBV2 and TRBJ2-5, with TRBD2 matching 7 bases. The CDR3 spans 14 residues. After removal of 8 bases from V and 2 bases from J, the junction contained 8 bases not matched to a gene. Looked up from germline, CDR1 is SNHLY and CDR2 is FYNNEI. The variable domain in full, with the rest retrieved from reference TRBV2 and TRBJ2-5, is EPEVTQTPSHQVTQMGQEVILRCVPISNHLYFYWYRQILGQKVEFLVSFYNNEISEKSEIFDDQFSVERPDGSNFTLKIRSTKLEDSAMYFCASRQRDLQETQYFGPGTRLLVL.

The CDR3 nucleotides read TGTGCCAGCAGTGACCCCCGGGGAGGCCAGCGGTTCCTCGGACATAGGGAGCAGTTCTTC. This encodes CASSDPRGGQRFLGHREQFF. This chain uses TRBV6-4 with TRBJ2-1; D is perhaps TRBD2 (6 bases). CDR1 MRHNA and CDR2 SNTAGT come from the germline V gene. V lost 2 bases and J lost 10, with 33 bases in between. The CDR3 consists of 20 residues.

The chain couples TRBV30 to TRBJ1-3, with D hard to call. CDR3 length equals 13 residues. Germline CDR1 and CDR2: GTSNPN and SVGIG (reference sequence). Trimming took 5 bases from V and 0 from J, leaving 8 bases between them. CDR3 in DNA: TGTGCCTGGGATACGAGCTCTGGAAACACCATATATTTT. It encodes CAWDTSSGNTIYF.